This TCR beta chain was identified in a study of Graves' ophthalmopathy and Graves' hyperthyroidism. Stable hyperthyroidism meant no progression to ophthalmopathy within 18 months of follow-up. Diagnosis relied on clinical symptoms, serum thyroxine, TRAb, thyroid ultrasound and orbital computed tomography. Study-wide results and limits: A 13-signature model separated ophthalmopathy from stable hyperthyroidism, reaching about 90% sensitivity and around 81% specificity cross-validated. The model reached 70% to 71% sensitivity and about 73% specificity for predicting ophthalmopathy progression.

The authors amplified TCR beta CDR3 regions from RNA transcripts. RT-PCR with HTBI primers came first, then second-round multiplex PCR. TCRdb itself ran the multiplex PCR reads through MiXCR, one entry per CDR3 protein. The table has 400,000 or so distinct CDR3 sequences, roughly 14% seen once. This clonotype was counted ten times or more. As yet, its antigen is unknown. The CDR3 extends over 15 amino acids. V was pared by 7 bases and J by 8 bases, with 6 bases of the junction left unmatched. Material for sequencing was peripheral blood. The V gene is TRBV12-3 or TRBV12-4, the J gene TRBJ2-2, with TRBD2 matching 14 bases. The origin of this receptor is a woman between 18 and 29 years old with stable Graves' hyperthyroidism. CDR3 sequence (DNA): TGTGCCAGCAACGGACTAGCGGGGGGTTGGGGGGAGCTGTTTTTT. Protein: CASNGLAGGWGELFF.